This record looks at one T cell receptor (beta chain) sequence and its context. As yet, its antigen is unknown. The germline CDR1 and CDR2 sequences are MNHNY and SVGAGI (reference sequence). V was cut by 4 bases and J by 1 base, with 7 bases left in between. The length of the CDR3 is 13 residues. This entry is derived from a study of shared clonotypes between healthy human individuals. Study-level background: Donor composition was a couple of women and three men, aged 18 to 49. Notes on the study in general: Rarefaction showed sorted-subset sequencing was incomplete despite large depth.

The assay was immunoSEQ multiplex PCR, and TCRdb's table has in-frame clones only and misses some. The sample holds 330,000 or so clones, about 70% seen once. Sequencing was done on a sample of memory CD4+ T cells sorted from blood. The subset: CD45RA-negative fraction. This TCR was sampled from a man aged 25 to 45 in good health. The chain is built from TRBV6-6 and TRBJ1-1, with D unclear. The CDR3 loop is CASSSLKNTEAFF. As DNA, the CDR3 is TGTGCCAGCAGTTCGCTAAAGAACACTGAAGCTTTCTTT.